This TCR beta chain was sequenced during a study of blood T cell repertoires in COVID-19. The repertoire was sequenced with immunoSEQ multiplex PCR; TCRdb's copy has only in-frame clones and lacks some. The sample consists of 130,000 or so clones, roughly three quarters of them appearing once. V lost 0 bases to trimming and J lost 2 bases; unmatched junction nucleotides: 2. Germline V gives CDR1 SGHTA, CDR2 FQGNSA. The length of the CDR3 is 16 residues. The chain combines TRBV7-2 with TRBJ2-1; 9 nucleotides match TRBD1. Sequencing was done on a sample of peripheral blood. This TCR came from a woman between 70 and 85 years old with acute or convalescent COVID-19. CDR3 nucleotides: TGTGCCAGCAGCTTAGCTCGGACAGGGGCCTACAATGAGCAGTTCTTC. Amino acid sequence: CASSLARTGAYNEQFF.